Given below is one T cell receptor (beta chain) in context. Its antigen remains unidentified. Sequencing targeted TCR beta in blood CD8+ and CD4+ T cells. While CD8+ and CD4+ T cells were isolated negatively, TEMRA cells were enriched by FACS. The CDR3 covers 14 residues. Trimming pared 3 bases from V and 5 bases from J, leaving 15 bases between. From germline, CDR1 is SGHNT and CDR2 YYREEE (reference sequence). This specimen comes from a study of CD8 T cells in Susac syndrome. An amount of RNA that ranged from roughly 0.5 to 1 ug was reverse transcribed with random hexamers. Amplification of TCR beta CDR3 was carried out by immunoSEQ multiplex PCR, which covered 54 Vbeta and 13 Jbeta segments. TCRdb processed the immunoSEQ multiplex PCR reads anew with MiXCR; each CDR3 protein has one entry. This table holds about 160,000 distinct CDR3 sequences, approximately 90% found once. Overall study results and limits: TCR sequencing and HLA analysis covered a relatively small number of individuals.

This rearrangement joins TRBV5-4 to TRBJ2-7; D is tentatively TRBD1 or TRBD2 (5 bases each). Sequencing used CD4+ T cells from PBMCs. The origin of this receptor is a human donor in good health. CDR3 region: CASSSPGRGDEQYF. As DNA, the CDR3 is TGTGCCAGCAGCTCCCCGGGACGAGGGGACGAGCAGTACTTC.